One sample yielded the 14 T cell receptor beta chains listed below, sequenced in a study of blood T cell repertoires in COVID-19. TCRdb's copy holds only in-frame clones and misses some; the assay was immunoSEQ multiplex PCR. The sample carries around 100,000 clones, 91% recorded once. The sample taken for sequencing was peripheral blood. These receptors originate from a human donor with active COVID-19. The donor label of this sample is uncertain.

J is TRBJ1-5 and V is TRBV19, with D maybe TRBD1 (6 bases). CDR3 size: 15 residues. From germline, CDR1 is LNHDA and CDR2 SQIVND (reference sequence). Trimming removed 4 bases from V and 0 bases from J, with 10 bases in between. This CDR3 reads CASSTTGTSNQPQHF. Written as DNA, the CDR3 is TGTGCCAGTAGTACCACAGGGACTAGCAATCAGCCCCAGCATTTT.

The chain couples TRBV12-5 to TRBJ2-5, with D possibly TRBD1 on 6 matching bases. The CDR3 length is 13 residues. V was pared by 8 bases and J by 2 bases, with 12 bases between. Per the germline V gene, CDR1 is LGHNT and CDR2 is FRNRAP. The CDR3 protein is CASSKTGQETQYF. The CDR3, as DNA: TGTGCTAGTTCTAAGACAGGTCAAGAGACCCAGTACTTC.

This clone was counted between two and nine times. The V call is TRBV12-3 or TRBV12-4, the J call TRBJ1-5; D ambiguous. Between the trimmed V and J ends, which lost 3 bases and 8 bases, there was a span of 11 bases. The CDR3 contains 13 residues. The CDR3 nucleotides are TGTGCCAGCAGTTTGGCGGGCGTGGAGCCCCAGCATTTT. It codes for CASSLAGVEPQHF.

This clone has just a few counts. The junction does not match germline at one end; this may be a read error. This chain joins TRBV7-7 and TRBJ2-1; TRBD2 might be the D (6 bases). Looked up from germline, CDR1 is SSHAT and CDR2 is FNYEAQ (reference sequence). This CDR3 contains 15 residues. The CDR3 here is CASSLGRGRGNEQFF. In nucleotides, the CDR3 is TGTGCTAGCAGCCTCGGACGGGGGAGAGGCAATGAGCAGTTCTTC.

The rearrangement uses TRBV18 and TRBJ2-5, with 13 bases lining up with TRBD2. The CDR3 totals 16 residues. CDR1 and CDR2 from the germline V gene are KGHSH and LQKENI. After removal of 5 bases from V and 7 bases from J, the junction contained 10 bases not matched to a gene. The CDR3: CASSVSGTSGVLTQYF. The CDR3 region has the DNA TGTGCCAGCTCAGTCTCCGGGACTAGCGGGGTTTTGACCCAGTACTTC.

This clone was observed once. V and J are TRBV19 and TRBJ1-5, with 8 bases lining up with TRBD1. The germline V gene has CDR1 LNHDA and CDR2 SQIVND (reference sequence). V gave up 3 bases and J gave up 11 bases; unmatched junction bases: 9. This CDR3 contains 14 residues. As DNA, the CDR3 is TGTGCCAGTAGTATGAGGACAGGGAGGGGAACCCAGCATTTT. Translated, it gives CASSMRTGRGTQHF.

The rearrangement joins TRBV2 to TRBJ1-6; 9 bases align to TRBD1. The CDR3 is made up of 15 amino acids. Trimming cost V 2 bases and J 6 bases; bases outside gene matches: 2. Germline V lookup: CDR1 SNHLY, CDR2 FYNNEI. CDR3 loop: CASSEMGQGNSPLHF. In DNA, the CDR3 is TGTGCCAGCAGTGAAATGGGACAGGGTAATTCACCCCTCCACTTT.

V gene TRBV29-1 combines with J gene TRBJ1-1; D unclear. CDR1 and CDR2 from the germline V gene are SQVTM and ANQGSEA. This CDR3 has 11 residues. V lost 4 bases to trimming and J lost 7 bases, with 10 bases between them. CDR3 sequence reads: CSVGTELEAFF. The CDR3 DNA follows: TGCAGCGTTGGGACTGAACTTGAAGCTTTCTTT.

The chain carries TRBV21-1 and TRBJ1-5; TRBD1, the table's D call, was not compared with the DNA. TRBV21-1 is an annotated pseudogene. The length of the CDR3 is 21 residues. The CDR3 region is CASNSNPPADRAPSSNQPQHF. The DNA for the CDR3 is TGTGCCAGCAACTCAAACCCGCCTGCGGACAGGGCTCCGAGTAGCAATCAGCCCCAGCATTTT.

The rearrangement links TRBV5-4 to TRBJ2-1, with 10 positions matching TRBD2. Germline loops: CDR1 SGHNT, CDR2 YYREEE (reference sequence). The CDR3 spans 15 residues. Trimming removed 4 bases from V and 6 bases from J; junction bases left unmatched: 7. CDR3 in amino acids: CASSATLAGLNEQFF. The CDR3 coding sequence is TGTGCCAGCAGCGCCACACTAGCGGGGCTCAATGAGCAGTTCTTC.

The J gene is TRBJ1-1, the V gene TRBV5-6, with a weak D call TRBD1 (6 bases). The CDR3 is made up of 14 amino acids. The germline V and J ends were trimmed by 2 bases and 6 bases, with 14 bases remaining between them. Germline V gene lookup returns CDR1 SGHDT and CDR2 YYEEEE. In DNA form, the CDR3 reads TGTGCCAGCAGCTTATTACGGGGGGCCCCTGAAGCTTTCTTT. It yields the protein CASSLLRGAPEAFF.

In this sample, this clone turned up a few times. The chain carries TRBV4-1 and TRBJ2-2, with 14 bases fitting TRBD2. This CDR3 spans 18 amino acids. Germline lookup yields CDR1 MGHRA and CDR2 YSYEKL. Trimming at V came to 1 base and at J to 4 bases, leaving 5 bases not matched to a gene. This CDR3 is CASSQAGLAGVGTGELFF. Written as DNA, the CDR3 is TGCGCCAGCAGCCAAGCGGGACTAGCGGGGGTTGGCACCGGGGAGCTGTTTTTT.

The chain has TRBV6-4 and TRBJ2-7; no firm D call. CDR1 and CDR2 from the germline V gene are MRHNA and SNTAGT. The CDR3 covers 18 residues. Trimming left V 2 bases short and J 2 bases short, with 22 bases between. The CDR3 nucleotides are TGTGCCAGCAGTGACGCTTCTTCGTCTGGCAGATCGCCCTACGAGCAGTACTTC. Its translation is CASSDASSSGRSPYEQYF.

The genes are TRBV5-4 and TRBJ1-2; D is possibly TRBD1 (5 bases). The CDR3 runs 13 residues. Germline V gene sequence: CDR1 SGHNT, CDR2 YYREEE (reference sequence). The V end was cut by 0 bases, the J end by 6 bases, with 9 bases between. The CDR3 spells CASSLAWGDGYTF. In DNA form, the CDR3 reads TGTGCCAGCAGCTTGGCTTGGGGGGATGGCTACACCTTC.